This T cell receptor (beta chain) was recorded in a study of blood T cell repertoires in COVID-19 (dated by TCRdb to about 2020). Some background on the complete study: Samples from collaborators originated in the United States, Italy and Spain and spanned both the acute and convalescent phases of COVID-19. Where available, HLA class I and class II types were taken from metadata supplied by the sample provider and were not determined by assay-based typing. Sample metadata almost always included a de-identified subject ID, COVID-19 status, age in years and sex. The repertoires were made available in a free public database intended to serve as a resource for research on the immune response to SARS-CoV-2. Samples were obtained from the ongoing ImmuneRACE study (first 160 participants) and from about 1,300 subjects provided by 6 global collaborators. Subjects who had been exposed to COVID-19, were actively infected with it, or had recovered from it provided the deeply sampled blood TCRbeta repertoires that made up the dataset. The material from the prospective study consisted of cDNA or gDNA derived from T cells, B-cell-depleted T cells, or PBMCs.

V trim: 7 bases; J trim: 7 bases; unmatched bases: 11. The CDR3 covers 15 residues, taking in both the cysteine and the phenylalanine. The read is trimmed to its CDR3 DNA, 45 bases read in frame from base 1. The germline V gene specifies MNHEY as CDR1 and SVGAGI as CDR2. In the prospective study, participants were roughly 18 to 95 years old, resided in fewer than 25 geographic areas of the United States, and were enrolled through a virtual design. In the prospective study, participants were assigned to cohorts based on the clinical history participants reported in a screening survey and a study questionnaire. In the prospective study, mobile phlebotomists collected whole blood, serum and a nasopharyngeal or oropharyngeal swab from each participant. Over a 2-month period, participants in the prospective study had the option of providing additional blood draws and questionnaires. Blood samples from the prospective study were shipped frozen or at room temperature prior to DNA extraction.

The investigation overall reported the following: The amount of clinical and demographic metadata varied by source and participant and was provided uncurated.

Worth noting for this clone: Its cognate antigen has yet to be identified. No much larger clonotype is one base removed from it; base qualities were not supplied.

TCRbeta CDR3 regions were amplified from genomic DNA by means of the immunoSEQ Assay, a bias-controlled multiplex PCR. As for the authors' bioinformatics: The number of nucleated cells in each sample was estimated by amplification of reference gene primers within the assay. To quantify the absolute abundance of each unique TCRbeta CDR3 rearrangement, sequence reads were collapsed and filtered. For each sample, productive Simpson clonality was calculated as the square root of Simpson's diversity index over productive rearrangements. The table was pulled from immuneACCESS by TCRdb, which kept in-frame rearrangements only. Such tables lose some clones; where checked, under half of the loss comes from unresolved V genes, and the rest has no known cause. The DNA gave D and trimming, while V, J and clone size come from that table. In this sample the table shows 210,000 or so clones, around 86% of which occur a single time. The top ten clonotypes cover 8% to 9.5% of the sample.

Source material: PBMCs or T cells enriched from blood (not recorded which). Recombination connected TRBV6-5 to TRBJ1-5; 9 nucleotides in the junction match TRBD1. This clonotype originated in a woman between 50 and 59 years old with acute COVID-19. CDR3 loop: CASNIDRGSPQPQHF. The base sequence is TGTGCCAGCAACATCGACAGGGGGTCACCGCAGCCCCAGCATTTT.